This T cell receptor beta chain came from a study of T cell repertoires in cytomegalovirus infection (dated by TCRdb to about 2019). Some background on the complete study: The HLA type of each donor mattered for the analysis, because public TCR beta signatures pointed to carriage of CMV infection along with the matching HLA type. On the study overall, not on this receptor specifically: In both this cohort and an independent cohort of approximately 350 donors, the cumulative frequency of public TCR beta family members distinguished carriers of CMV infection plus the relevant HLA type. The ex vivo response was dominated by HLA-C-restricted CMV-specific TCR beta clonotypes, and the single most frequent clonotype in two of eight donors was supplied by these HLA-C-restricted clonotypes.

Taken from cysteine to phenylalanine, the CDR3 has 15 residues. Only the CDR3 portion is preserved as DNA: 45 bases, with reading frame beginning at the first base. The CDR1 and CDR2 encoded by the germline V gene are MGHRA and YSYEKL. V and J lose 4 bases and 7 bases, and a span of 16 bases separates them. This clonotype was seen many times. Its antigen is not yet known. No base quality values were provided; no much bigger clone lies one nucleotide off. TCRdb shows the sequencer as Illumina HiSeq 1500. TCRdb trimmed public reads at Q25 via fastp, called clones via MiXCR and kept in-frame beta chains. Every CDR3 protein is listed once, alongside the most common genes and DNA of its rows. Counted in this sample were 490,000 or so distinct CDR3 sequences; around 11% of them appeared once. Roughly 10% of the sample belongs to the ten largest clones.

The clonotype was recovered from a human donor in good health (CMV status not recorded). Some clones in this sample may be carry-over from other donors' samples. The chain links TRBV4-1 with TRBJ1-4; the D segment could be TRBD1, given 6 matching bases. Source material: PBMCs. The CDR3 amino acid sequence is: CASSPMGAMVEKLFF. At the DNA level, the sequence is TGCGCCAGCAGCCCAATGGGGGCCATGGTTGAAAAACTGTTTTTT.